Listed below are T cell receptor beta chains from one sample, sequenced in a study of T cell responses to AZD1222 COVID-19 vaccine. Produced via immunoSEQ multiplex PCR; TCRdb's table is partial and in-frame only. The sample carries 78,000 or so clones, around 82% recorded once. The input for sequencing was peripheral blood, taken 28 days after the second AZD1222 dose. The receptors originated from an adult who received the AZD1222 COVID-19 vaccine. Each CDR3 is given with its conserved first and last residue. The D gene is left open where the match is weak.

cdr3_nt	cdr3_aa	d_call	j_call	v_call
TGTGCCAGCAGCTTAGTTTTACCCAGGGGAAGTGAAAAACTGTTTTTT	CASSLVLPRGSEKLFF	-	TRBJ1-4	TRBV7-9
TGTGCCAGCAGCCAAGGACAGTTACCCTATGGCTACACCTTC	CASSQGQLPYGYTF	-	TRBJ1-2	TRBV14
TGTGCCAGCAGCTTGGTTACAGGGGGGGAGCTGTTTTTT	CASSLVTGGELFF	-	TRBJ2-2	TRBV5-8
TGTGCCAGCAGTTACAATGGGGCAGGGGAAGAGACCCAGTACTTC	CASSYNGAGEETQYF	-	TRBJ2-5	TRBV6-2/TRBV6-3
TGTGCCAGCAGCTTACTCCTATCAGGAGCTTTCTTT	CASSLLLSGAFF	-	TRBJ1-1	TRBV7-2
TGTGCCACCAGCCCAGGGACAGCTGGAAACACCATATATTTT	CATSPGTAGNTIYF	TRBD1	TRBJ1-3	TRBV15
TGTGCCAGCTCAGCGGACAGTTCGGTTTACAATGAGCAGTTCTTC	CASSADSSVYNEQFF	-	TRBJ2-1	TRBV18
TGTGCCAGCAGCTTAACATGGAACAATGAGCAGTTCTTC	CASSLTWNNEQFF	-	TRBJ2-1	TRBV7-3
TGTGCCAGCAGTTTGGTGTGGCGGGGTGACACTGAAGCTTTCTTT	CASSLVWRGDTEAFF	-	TRBJ1-1	TRBV28
TGTGCCAGCAGTTACTCGGGACCCGTGGCCTACGAGCAGTACTTC	CASSYSGPVAYEQYF	-	TRBJ2-7	TRBV6-5
TGTGCCAGCAGGGAGGACAGGGGCCTCTATGGCTACACCTTC	CASREDRGLYGYTF	TRBD1	TRBJ1-2	TRBV28
TGTGCTAGTGGCCTGGGGGAGGGCAAAGCTTTCTTT	CASGLGEGKAFF	-	TRBJ1-1	TRBV12-5
TGTGCCAGTAAGGAGGCGGCCGAAGCTTTCTTT	CASKEAAEAFF	-	TRBJ1-1	TRBV19
TGTGCCAGCAGTTACGGCAAGTCCTACAATGAGCAGTTCTTC	CASSYGKSYNEQFF	-	TRBJ2-1	TRBV6-2/TRBV6-3
TGTGCCAGCAGCCGGCAGGGGGGGGAGACCCAGTACTTC	CASSRQGGETQYF	-	TRBJ2-5	TRBV6-6
TGCGCCAGCAGCCAAGATATAGCGACCCACTACGAGCAGTACTTC	CASSQDIATHYEQYF	-	TRBJ2-7	TRBV4-1
TGCGCCAGCAGTGAGTCTCTCCGAGGCTCCTACAATGAGCAGTTCTTC	CASSESLRGSYNEQFF	-	TRBJ2-1	TRBV10-1
TGTGCCAGCAGCCAGGACAGGGTCACTGAAGCTTTCTTT	CASSQDRVTEAFF	TRBD1	TRBJ1-1	TRBV3-1/TRBV3-2
TGCGCCAGCAGCCGAGACAGGGCGAGCTCCTACGAGCAGTACTTC	CASSRDRASSYEQYF	TRBD1	TRBJ2-7	TRBV4-3
TGTGCCAGCAGCTTGGGAGTACTTCCCGGGGAGCTGTTTTTT	CASSLGVLPGELFF	-	TRBJ2-2	TRBV11-2
TGTGCCAGCAGCGTAGGGTCTGAACGGGGCTACACCTTC	CASSVGSERGYTF	-	TRBJ1-2	TRBV9
TGTGCCAGTAGAGGGTCCCCGCTCGGTGAGCAGTTCTTC	CASRGSPLGEQFF	-	TRBJ2-1	TRBV19
TGTGCCAGCAGCCCCGGGACTAGCGGGCCTTCCTACGAGCAGTACTTC	CASSPGTSGPSYEQYF	TRBD2	TRBJ2-7	TRBV7-9
TGTGCCTGGACTAGCGGGAGGGCCCCGAACACCGGGGAGCTGTTTTTT	CAWTSGRAPNTGELFF	TRBD2	TRBJ2-2	TRBV30